This TCR beta chain was identified in a study of cytomegalovirus exposure and HLA in healthy donors. Study in general: Within an early data release were 80 million to 90 million unique TCRs drawn from HLA-typed donors. Study results and caveats: CMV serostatus was the sole immune exposure data available.

Germline V gene sequence: CDR1 GTSNPN, CDR2 SVGIG (reference sequence). The CDR3 is made up of 14 amino acids. V was pared by 4 bases and J by 3 bases, with 13 bases between. In its sample, this clone was seen a few times. Its antigen remains unidentified. Primers included in the PCR were 60 Vbeta and 13 Jbeta primers. Per the authors' pipeline: Tens of millions of unique TCR beta chains, some 9.9 million of them shared, were counted by a later analysis. This table comes from immunoSEQ multiplex PCR, and its TCRdb copy is limited to in-frame clones, with some not included. That table furnishes V, J and clone size, whereas the DNA furnished D and trimming. The sample includes 50,000 to 70,000 clones, approximately 71% of them seen just once.

The material sequenced was PBMCs. The receptor was derived from a middle-aged man in good health and CMV-seropositive. The V call is TRBV30, the J call TRBJ1-5; no reliable D call. This CDR3 is CAWIVNSPNQPQHF. The CDR3 bases are TGTGCCTGGATTGTCAACAGCCCCAATCAGCCCCAGCATTTT.